The 8 T cell receptor beta chains below all came from one sample that was sequenced in a study of cytomegalovirus exposure and HLA in healthy donors. The data were produced by immunoSEQ multiplex PCR, yet TCRdb's version contains in-frame clones alone and is incomplete. The sample records around 300,000 clones, 80% to 90% being singletons. Sequencing was done on a sample of PBMCs. The receptor source for this set is a young woman in good health and CMV-seronegative.

J is TRBJ1-1 and V is TRBV6-1; D gene unclear. Trimming removed 2 bases at V and 4 bases at J, with 8 bases between. This CDR3 comprises 13 residues. Per the germline V gene, CDR1 is MNHNS and CDR2 is SASEGT. The CDR3 is CASSEWSVTEAFF. The CDR3 coding sequence is TGTGCCAGCAGTGAATGGAGTGTCACTGAAGCTTTCTTT.

The chain couples TRBV29-1 to TRBJ2-7, with TRBD1 as a possible D gene (6 bases). The germline V and J ends were trimmed by 4 bases and 3 bases, with 10 bases remaining between them. Germline CDR1 and CDR2: SQVTM and ANQGSEA. This CDR3 spans 12 amino acids. CDR3 DNA sequence: TGCAGCGTTGGCAGGGGAGACTACGAGCAGTACTTC. It yields the protein CSVGRGDYEQYF.

The chain recombines TRBV10-3 with TRBJ2-5, with 9 bases that match TRBD2. With 10 bases clipped from V and 0 bases from J, the junction kept 12 bases outside the gene matches. The V gene's germline CDR1 is ENHRY and CDR2 SYGVKD. The CDR3 is 16 amino acids. This CDR3 is CATRSTSGSYQETQYF. Here the CDR3 DNA reads TGTGCCACCAGATCGACTAGCGGAAGCTACCAAGAGACCCAGTACTTC.

The sample holds one count of this clone. The chain employs TRBV27 and TRBJ1-1; D is undetermined. The germline V gene encodes CDR1 MNHEY and CDR2 SMNVEV (reference sequence). This CDR3 contains 15 residues. The V end lost 3 bases, the J end lost 2 bases, and 13 bases lay between the germline ends. CDR3 sequence: CASSLESRINTEAFF. The CDR3 DNA follows: TGTGCCAGCAGTTTGGAGAGCCGAATAAACACTGAAGCTTTCTTT.

The rearrangement joins TRBV5-5 to TRBJ2-7; 10 nucleotides agree with TRBD2. This CDR3 has 14 residues. Looked up from germline, CDR1 is SGHKS and CDR2 is YYEKEE (reference sequence). V shed 4 bases and J 4 bases; nucleotides not matched to a gene: 5. The CDR3 DNA follows: TGTGCCAGCAGCCTTCGGACTAGCGGATACGAGCAGTACTTC. This codes for CASSLRTSGYEQYF.

The chain links TRBV15 to TRBJ2-5, with 8 bases that match TRBD2. Unmatched junction bases numbered 11, after V lost 2 bases and J lost 0 bases. Germline CDR1 is LNHNV and CDR2 is YYDKDF (reference sequence). This CDR3 spans 18 amino acids. DNA of the CDR3: TGTGCCACCAGCAGATCCCCGGGGGCTAGCGGGTACCAAGAGACCCAGTACTTC. The encoded protein is CATSRSPGASGYQETQYF.

This clone was counted a single time. V usage is TRBV9 and J usage is TRBJ2-1; 7 bases map to TRBD2. This CDR3 has 16 amino acids. Germline V gene sequence: CDR1 SGDLS, CDR2 YYNGEE. Trimming removed 1 base from V and 0 bases from J; junction bases left unmatched: 4. CDR3 nucleotides: TGTGCCAGCAGCGTATTTGGCGGGAGCTCCTACAATGAGCAGTTCTTC. Protein product: CASSVFGGSSYNEQFF.

This chain uses TRBV11-2 with TRBJ2-1; TRBD1 aligns across 12 bases. Trimming removed 5 bases from V and 4 bases from J; junction bases left unmatched: 6. Per germline, CDR1 SGHAT and CDR2 FQNNGV. This CDR3 is built from 16 residues. CDR3 DNA sequence: TGTGCCAGCAGCCCAGGGACAGGGGGCTGGTACAATGAGCAGTTCTTC. It specifies CASSPGTGGWYNEQFF.